One and the same sample provided the 18 T cell receptor beta chains below, sequenced in a study of blood T cell repertoires in COVID-19. Sequencing used immunoSEQ multiplex PCR; TCRdb keeps in-frame clones, though not all of them. Among 150,000 to 200,000 clones listed, approximately 86% were seen once. What was sequenced was peripheral blood. The receptors were gathered from a woman aged 80 or older in a cohort sampled during active or convalescent COVID-19.

The chain employs TRBV5-1 and TRBJ2-5; tentatively, D is TRBD2 (6 bases). The CDR3 consists of 14 residues. Trimming stripped 0 bases from V and 4 bases from J, with 10 bases between. Germline V gene lookup returns CDR1 SGHRS and CDR2 YFSETQ. As DNA, the CDR3 is TGCGCCAGCAGCTTGGCCGGGAGTTTAGAGACCCAGTACTTC. Translating it yields CASSLAGSLETQYF.

A few counts support this clone. The genes are TRBV12-3 or TRBV12-4 and TRBJ1-5; D may be TRBD1 (6 bases). The CDR3 covers 13 residues. V lost 6 bases, J lost 6 bases, and 12 bases lay in between. The CDR3 nucleotides read TGTGCCAGCAGACAGGGTTGGGCTCAGCCCCAGCATTTT. This translates into CASRQGWAQPQHF.

The chain recombines TRBV12-3 or TRBV12-4 with TRBJ2-1, with D uncertain. The CDR3 spans 13 residues. V shed 3 bases and J shed 5 bases, with 8 bases lying between them. The CDR3: CASSFWRNNEQFF. The CDR3, as DNA: TGTGCCAGCAGTTTCTGGCGGAACAATGAGCAGTTCTTC.

The chain carries TRBV7-9 and TRBJ1-1; a weak D match, TRBD1 (6 bases). Germline CDR1 is SEHNR and CDR2 is FQNEAQ (reference sequence). V lost 4 bases to trimming and J lost 4 bases, with 13 bases between them. The CDR3 has 14 residues. The chain's CDR3 is CASSWGQGSTEAFF. The CDR3 DNA is TGTGCCAGCAGCTGGGGGCAGGGGAGCACTGAAGCTTTCTTT.

This sequence joins TRBV6-2 or TRBV6-3 and TRBJ2-1, with 9 bases identical to TRBD1. Germline V gene lookup returns CDR1 MNHEY and CDR2 SVGEGT. V shed 4 bases and J 7 bases; nucleotides not matched to a gene: 11. This CDR3 region has 16 residues. The CDR3 DNA is TGTGCCAGCAGTTTGACGGACAGGGGTTGGCAAAATGAGCAGTTCTTC. This gives the protein CASSLTDRGWQNEQFF.

CDR3 in amino acids: CASSPQAGAHGYTF. The CDR3 DNA is TGTGCCAGCTCACCGCAGGCAGGGGCTCACGGCTACACCTTC. The chain carries TRBV18 and TRBJ1-2; D is perhaps TRBD1 (6 bases). CDR3 length equals 14 residues. Trimming cost V 3 bases and J 8 bases, with 16 bases left between them. CDR1 and CDR2 from the germline V gene are KGHSH and LQKENI.

The chain has TRBV29-1 and TRBJ2-5; 7 positions agree with TRBD1. Germline CDR1 and CDR2: SQVTM and ANQGSEA. The CDR3 sequence is 13 residues long. V shed 8 bases and J 1 base; nucleotides not matched to a gene: 7. This chain's CDR3 is CSTGAQIQETQYF. In DNA, the CDR3 is TGCAGCACAGGGGCCCAAATCCAAGAGACCCAGTACTTC.

The rearrangement uses TRBV10-1 and TRBJ1-2; 9 bases map to TRBD1. Germline-derived CDR1 and CDR2 are WNHNN and SYGVQD (reference sequence). Trimming removed 9 bases from V and 5 bases from J; junction bases left unmatched: 4. The CDR3 has 12 amino acids. The CDR3 region is CARNGTGYGYTF. CDR3 in DNA: TGCGCCAGGAACGGGACAGGGTATGGCTACACCTTC.

The chain combines TRBV4-3 with TRBJ1-2, with D perhaps TRBD1 (6 bases). Germline lookup yields CDR1 LGHNA and CDR2 YSLEER. The V end lost 0 bases, the J end lost 3 bases, and 17 bases lay between the germline ends. CDR3 length: 17 amino acids. CDR3 DNA sequence: TGCGCCAGCAGCCAAGAACCCCCTCACAGGGCGGACTATGGCTACACCTTC. This translates into CASSQEPPHRADYGYTF.

The chain has TRBV28 and TRBJ2-7, with 11 bases aligning to TRBD1. The ends lost 6 bases at V and 0 bases at J; junction bases unmatched: 4. In germline, CDR1 is MDHEN, CDR2 SYDVKM. The CDR3 runs to 15 residues. In DNA, the CDR3 is TGTGCCAGCAGACGGGACAGGGGGAGCTCCTACGAGCAGTACTTC. Its protein is CASRRDRGSSYEQYF.

This rearrangement joins TRBV7-2 to TRBJ1-6; tentatively, D is TRBD1 (5 bases). The germline V gene has CDR1 SGHTA and CDR2 FQGNSA. Trimming took off 6 bases at V and 9 bases at J, with 18 bases between the two ends. The CDR3 spans 15 residues. CDR3 nucleotides: TGTGCCAGCAGACCACCCCCCGGGACTGTTTCACCCCTCCACTTT. It translates to CASRPPPGTVSPLHF. The whole variable domain, remainder taken from reference TRBV7-2 and TRBJ1-6, is GAGVSQSPSNKVTEKGKDVELRCDPISGHTALYWYRQSLGQGLEFLIYFQGNSAPDKSGLPSDRFSAERTGGSVSTLTIQRTQQEDSAVYLCASRPPPGTVSPLHFGNGTRLTVT.

The rearrangement links TRBV7-2 to TRBJ2-1; the D gene is possibly TRBD2 (7 bases). The V gene's germline CDR1 is SGHTA and CDR2 FQGNSA. This CDR3 is 15 amino acids long. V lost 7 bases to trimming and J lost 5 bases, with 18 bases between them. CDR3 sequence (DNA): TGTGCCAGCAATGGGGGCCCGGGGGGAAACAATGAGCAGTTCTTC. This encodes CASNGGPGGNNEQFF.

There are a few counts of this clone. V is TRBV5-1 and J is TRBJ1-1; 12 bases align to TRBD1. V shed 3 bases and J 4 bases; nucleotides not matched to a gene: 4. In germline, CDR1 is SGHRS, CDR2 YFSETQ. This CDR3 region has 15 residues. CDR3 nucleotides: TGCGCCAGCAGCTGGTTGGGACAGGGGGCCACTGAAGCTTTCTTT. Translating gives CASSWLGQGATEAFF.

This sequence joins TRBV7-2 and TRBJ2-3; 7 bases fit TRBD1. This CDR3 contains 17 residues. V dropped 3 bases and J dropped 4; count of bases not matched to a gene: 13. Germline assignment: CDR1 SGHTA and CDR2 FQGNSA. The CDR3 loop is CASSLRSRAQGSDTQYF. The CDR3 DNA sequence: TGTGCCAGCAGCTTGAGGTCCCGTGCACAGGGGTCAGATACGCAGTATTTT.

The V call is TRBV2, the J call TRBJ2-7; 9 nucleotides match TRBD2. From germline, CDR1 is SNHLY and CDR2 FYNNEI. Trimming cost V 8 bases and J 5 bases; bases outside gene matches: 7. CDR3 length: 13 amino acids. This chain's CDR3 is CASRGLASNEQYF. The CDR3 coding sequence is TGTGCCAGCCGGGGACTAGCTAGCAACGAGCAGTACTTC.

A few counts support this clone. The genes are TRBV6-5 and TRBJ2-7; a weak D match, TRBD1 (5 bases). This CDR3 contains 13 residues. Germline CDR1 reads MNHEY; CDR2 reads SVGAGI. V was trimmed by 6 bases and J by 6 bases, leaving 15 bases between them. This CDR3 is CASSLQELGEQYF. In DNA, the CDR3 is TGTGCCAGCAGCCTACAGGAGCTGGGCGAGCAGTACTTC.

The V call is TRBV2, the J call TRBJ2-3; TRBD2 matches 10 bases. The V gene end was trimmed by 9 bases and the J gene end by 5 bases; junction bases not matched to a gene: 8. CDR1 is SNHLY, CDR2 FYNNEI, per germline. The CDR3 has 14 residues. The DNA for the CDR3 is TGTGCCAGTCACCTAGCGGGGGTAAAAGATACGCAGTATTTT. This gives the protein CASHLAGVKDTQYF.

In this sample, this clone turned up once. CDR3 sequence: CASSFGWGQGKLFF. The CDR3 nucleotides read TGTGCCAGCAGTTTCGGGTGGGGGCAGGGGAAACTGTTTTTT. The rearrangement uses TRBV28 and TRBJ1-4; the D gene is possibly TRBD1 (6 bases). CDR3 length: 14 amino acids. CDR1 is MDHEN and CDR2 is SYDVKM in the germline V gene. Trimming cost V 3 bases and J 11 bases, with 16 bases left between them.